The 11 T cell receptor beta chains given below trace back to one sample, sequenced in a study of CD8+CD57+ T cells in acquired aplastic anemia. The template for TCR beta VDJ and CDR3 sequence profiling was genomic DNA. TCRdb ran MiXCR on the reads and lists one entry per CDR3 protein. The table lists about 170,000 distinct CDR3 sequences, about 48% of them singletons. Sequenced: sorted CD4+, CD8+, or CD8+CD57+ T cells (not recorded which) from PBMCs. The origin of the receptors is a human donor in good health.

This clonotype was seen only once. A much larger clonotype is one base distant, so this may be a read error. The CDR3 does not end in the conserved phenylalanine or tryptophan, so this is likely a read error. The chain links TRBV5-6 to TRBJ1-5; weak D call: TRBD1 (5 bases). The germline gives CDR1 SGHDT, CDR2 YYEEEE. This CDR3 comprises 14 residues. With 0 bases removed from V and 1 base from J, the gap between germline ends came to 5 bases. The DNA for the CDR3 is TGTGCCAGCAGCTTGGCAGGGAGCAATCAGCCCCAGCATCTT. As protein: CASSLAGSNQPQHL.

A single count supports this clonotype. The chain has TRBV29-1 and TRBJ2-7; TRBD2 might be the D (7 bases). V shed 3 bases and J shed 2 bases, with 14 bases lying between them. CDR1 SQVTM and CDR2 ANQGSEA come from the germline V gene. The CDR3 covers 14 residues. The CDR3 loop reads CSVEGGDTAYEQYF. Here the CDR3 DNA reads TGCAGCGTTGAGGGAGGGGACACAGCCTACGAGCAGTACTTC.

About this clonotype: Germline and junction disagree at one end, which may indicate a read error. The genes are TRBV29-1 and TRBJ2-7; the match to TRBD2 covers 7 bases. This CDR3 spans 13 amino acids. The germline V gene encodes CDR1 SQVTM and CDR2 ANQGSEA. The CDR3 sequence: CSVEGDYDNEQYF. For the CDR3, the DNA is TGCAGCGTCGAAGGGGACTACGACAATGAGCAGTACTTC.

A single count supports this clonotype. A read error may explain this, as a much larger clone is one base away. The conserved final phenylalanine or tryptophan is absent from the CDR3, which likely points to a read error. The rearrangement joins TRBV4-1 to TRBJ1-5; no clear D. This CDR3 comprises 15 residues. CDR1 MGHRA and CDR2 YSYEKL come from the germline V gene. The V gene lost 0 bases and the J gene lost 7 bases, with 13 bases spanning the gap. CDR3 sequence: CASSQEMVGKQPQHL. CDR3 nucleotide sequence: TGCGCCAGCAGCCAAGAAATGGTGGGGAAGCAGCCCCAGCATCTT.

In this sample, this clonotype turned up many times. This sequence joins TRBV19 and TRBJ1-2; D gene ambiguous. Trimming cost V 0 bases and J 2 bases, with 13 bases left between them. The CDR3 runs 16 residues. Germline lookup yields CDR1 LNHDA and CDR2 SQIVND (reference sequence). In nucleotides, the CDR3 is TGTGCCAGTAGTATAGATACAAAAGTGGGGAACTATGGCTACACCTTC. Translating it yields CASSIDTKVGNYGYTF.

This chain uses TRBV2 with TRBJ2-3; weak D call: TRBD2 (6 bases). Germline CDR1 reads SNHLY; CDR2 reads FYNNEI. V gave up 7 bases and J gave up 3 bases, with 8 bases separating them. This CDR3 spans 12 amino acids. The CDR3 nucleotides read TGTGCCAGCAAGCGGGTTACAGATACGCAGTATTTT. Translated: CASKRVTDTQYF.

This chain joins TRBV9 and TRBJ2-7; no definite D call. The CDR3 is made up of 14 amino acids. Trimming pared 0 bases from V and 0 bases from J, leaving 7 bases between. CDR1 is SGDLS, CDR2 YYNGEE, per germline. CDR3 sequence reads: CASSVGQFSYEQYF. In nucleotides, the CDR3 is TGTGCCAGCAGCGTAGGTCAGTTCTCCTACGAGCAGTACTTC.

V is TRBV10-3 and J is TRBJ2-1; either TRBD1 or TRBD2 may fit D (5 bases each). Germline V gene lookup returns CDR1 ENHRY and CDR2 SYGVKD. This CDR3 is 13 amino acids long. V dropped 7 bases and J dropped 8 bases, with 15 bases sitting between them. CDR3 amino acids: CAITRDGVDEQFF. The CDR3 nucleotides read TGTGCCATCACAAGGGACGGGGTGGATGAGCAGTTCTTC.

There are many counts of this clonotype. The chain uses TRBV2 and TRBJ2-1, with unresolved D. The V gene's germline CDR1 is SNHLY and CDR2 FYNNEI. The germline V and J ends were trimmed by 7 bases and 7 bases, with 8 bases remaining between them. The CDR3 runs to 11 residues. The CDR3 is CASTSRNEQFF. The CDR3, as DNA: TGTGCCAGCACTTCGAGGAATGAGCAGTTCTTC.

This clonotype was detected a few times. This chain connects TRBV14 to TRBJ1-6; D gene unclear. Trimming pared 1 base from V and 9 bases from J, leaving 7 bases between. Per the germline V gene, CDR1 is SGHDN and CDR2 is FVKESK. The CDR3 covers 13 residues. The CDR3 protein is CASSQGAFSPLHF. In nucleotides, the CDR3 is TGTGCCAGCAGCCAAGGCGCATTTTCACCCCTCCACTTT.

The rearrangement uses TRBV19 and TRBJ2-3; 9 bases map to TRBD2. V trimming: 6 bases; J trimming: 4 bases; junction bases outside the gene matches: 5. The CDR3 has 14 amino acids. Germline V gene data show CDR1 as LNHDA and CDR2 as SQIVND (reference sequence). As DNA, the CDR3 is TGTGCCAGTAGGCGGACTAGCGCATCAGATACGCAGTATTTT. It yields the protein CASRRTSASDTQYF.